This is a list of T cell receptor beta chains from one sample in a study of cytomegalovirus exposure and HLA in healthy donors. Using immunoSEQ multiplex PCR, the repertoire was profiled, and TCRdb retains in-frame clones only, with some absent. The sample yields 150,000 to 160,000 clones, around 80% seen once. Specimen: PBMCs. These receptors were obtained from a man aged 25-40 years in good health and CMV-seropositive. Each CDR3 is given with its conserved first and last residue. Fields, in order: J gene, D gene, clone size, V gene, CDR3 DNA, CDR3 protein. The D gene is left open where the match is weak. Not all rows give a size; the values are once, few, many and, for expanded clones, a class.

j_gene: TRBJ2-1; d_gene: -; abundance: -; v_gene: TRBV28; CDR3nt: TGTGCCAGCAGTCCCCCTGCCGGGGGAAACAATGAGCAGTTCTTC; CDR3aa: CASSPPAGGNNEQFF
j_gene: TRBJ2-5; d_gene: TRBD1; abundance: -; v_gene: TRBV6-1; CDR3nt: TGTGCCAGCAGTGACGGGACAGGGCAAGAGACCCAGTACTTC; CDR3aa: CASSDGTGQETQYF
j_gene: TRBJ1-4; d_gene: TRBD1; abundance: -; v_gene: TRBV15; CDR3nt: TGTGCCACCAGCAGAGATCAGGGGGCGAATGAAAAACTGTTTTTT; CDR3aa: CATSRDQGANEKLFF
j_gene: TRBJ2-7; d_gene: TRBD2; abundance: -; v_gene: TRBV15; CDR3nt: TGTGCCACCAGCAGAGGGACTAGCGGGCGGCCCGAGCAGTACTTC; CDR3aa: CATSRGTSGRPEQYF
j_gene: TRBJ2-7; d_gene: -; abundance: -; v_gene: TRBV4-1; CDR3nt: TGCGCCAGCAGCCAAGAACGGTATTCCTACGAGCAGTACTTC; CDR3aa: CASSQERYSYEQYF
j_gene: TRBJ1-5; d_gene: TRBD1; abundance: -; v_gene: TRBV19; CDR3nt: TGTGCCAGTAGTAAGGGACAGGGTCAAAGCAATCAGCCCCAGCATTTT; CDR3aa: CASSKGQGQSNQPQHF
j_gene: TRBJ2-3; d_gene: -; abundance: -; v_gene: TRBV6-6; CDR3nt: TGTGCCAGCAGAATAGCGGCTCGGAGCACAGATACGCAGTATTTT; CDR3aa: CASRIAARSTDTQYF
j_gene: TRBJ2-7; d_gene: TRBD1; abundance: -; v_gene: TRBV19; CDR3nt: TGTGCCAGTAGTATAGATCTGTCGCAGGGGGTCTACGAGCAGTACTTC; CDR3aa: CASSIDLSQGVYEQYF
j_gene: TRBJ1-1; d_gene: -; abundance: -; v_gene: TRBV2; CDR3nt: TGTGCCAGCATTCCCGGGAACACTGAAGCTTTCTTT; CDR3aa: CASIPGNTEAFF
j_gene: TRBJ2-1; d_gene: TRBD1; abundance: -; v_gene: TRBV30; CDR3nt: TGTGCCTGGAGTGGAGGGGGCAGCTCCTACAATGAGCAGTTCTTC; CDR3aa: CAWSGGGSSYNEQFF
j_gene: TRBJ2-4; d_gene: -; abundance: -; v_gene: TRBV5-1; CDR3nt: TGCGCCAGCAGCTTCTCCATCGGGAACAAAAACATTCAGTACTTC; CDR3aa: CASSFSIGNKNIQYF
j_gene: TRBJ2-1; d_gene: TRBD1; abundance: few; v_gene: TRBV5-5; CDR3nt: TGTGCCAGCAGCGCACAGGGGCTCCGCTACAATGAGCAGTTCTTC; CDR3aa: CASSAQGLRYNEQFF
j_gene: TRBJ2-1; d_gene: TRBD2; abundance: -; v_gene: TRBV10-3; CDR3nt: TGTGCCATGAAGCGGGGGGAAGACACGGGGGGGCAGTTCTTC; CDR3aa: CAMKRGEDTGGQFF
j_gene: TRBJ2-5; d_gene: TRBD1; abundance: once; v_gene: TRBV5-1; CDR3nt: TGCGCCAGCAGCTTGGTACCAGGGGGCCGGGAGACCCAGTACTTC; CDR3aa: CASSLVPGGRETQYF
j_gene: TRBJ2-2; d_gene: -; abundance: few; v_gene: TRBV28; CDR3nt: TGTGCCACCGGGTGGGGCGAGCACGGGGAGCTGTTTTTT; CDR3aa: CATGWGEHGELFF
j_gene: TRBJ2-7; d_gene: TRBD1; abundance: -; v_gene: TRBV13; CDR3nt: TGTGCCAGCAGCTTAGACAGGGGCTTCTCCTACGAGCAGTACTTC; CDR3aa: CASSLDRGFSYEQYF
j_gene: TRBJ1-5; d_gene: TRBD1; abundance: once; v_gene: TRBV5-6; CDR3nt: TGTGCCAGCAGCGGAGGGACAGTCAACAATCAGCCCCAGCATTTT; CDR3aa: CASSGGTVNNQPQHF
j_gene: TRBJ2-1; d_gene: -; abundance: few; v_gene: TRBV7-2; CDR3nt: TGTGCCAGCAGCCTCAACGGTCGCATGGATGAGCAGTTCTTC; CDR3aa: CASSLNGRMDEQFF
j_gene: TRBJ2-1; d_gene: TRBD2; abundance: -; v_gene: TRBV19; CDR3nt: TGTGCCAGTAGTATAGGTCCCATAGCGGGAGTATACAATGAGCAGTTCTTC; CDR3aa: CASSIGPIAGVYNEQFF
j_gene: TRBJ2-7; d_gene: -; abundance: few; v_gene: TRBV4-1; CDR3nt: TGCGCCAGCAGCCACTACGGCCGGGGGTACGAGCAGTACTTC; CDR3aa: CASSHYGRGYEQYF
j_gene: TRBJ2-1; d_gene: -; abundance: -; v_gene: TRBV2; CDR3nt: TGTGCCAGCAGTGAAAGATTAGGGAGACTATTCTACAATGAGCAGTTCTTC; CDR3aa: CASSERLGRLFYNEQFF
j_gene: TRBJ2-3; d_gene: -; abundance: -; v_gene: TRBV28; CDR3nt: TGTGCCAGCAGCCTAAGTGGGGCAGTCAGCACAGATACGCAGTATTTT; CDR3aa: CASSLSGAVSTDTQYF
j_gene: TRBJ1-5; d_gene: TRBD1; abundance: -; v_gene: TRBV19; CDR3nt: TGTGCCAGTAGTCCCAAATCGACAGGGCGGCAGCCCCAGCATTTT; CDR3aa: CASSPKSTGRQPQHF
j_gene: TRBJ2-1; d_gene: TRBD2; abundance: -; v_gene: TRBV7-9; CDR3nt: TGTGCCAGCAGCTTATCAGTCTCTAGCGGTGAGCAGTTCTTC; CDR3aa: CASSLSVSSGEQFF
j_gene: TRBJ2-5; d_gene: TRBD1; abundance: -; v_gene: TRBV25-1; CDR3nt: TGTGCCAGCAGTGACCGGGACAGGGGGTTGGAGACCCAGTACTTC; CDR3aa: CASSDRDRGLETQYF
j_gene: TRBJ2-1; d_gene: -; abundance: -; v_gene: TRBV2; CDR3nt: TGTGCCAGCAGTGTAGCGGGACAGTACAATGAGCAGTTCTTC; CDR3aa: CASSVAGQYNEQFF
j_gene: TRBJ1-2; d_gene: TRBD1; abundance: -; v_gene: TRBV2; CDR3nt: TGTGCCAGCAGTACTTCAGGGGGCTATGGCTACACCTTC; CDR3aa: CASSTSGGYGYTF
j_gene: TRBJ2-7; d_gene: -; abundance: -; v_gene: TRBV7-9; CDR3nt: TGTGCCAGCAGCTTCGGGGCGGACAGCTACGAGCAGTACTTC; CDR3aa: CASSFGADSYEQYF
j_gene: TRBJ1-2; d_gene: TRBD1; abundance: -; v_gene: TRBV28; CDR3nt: TGTGCCAGCAGTTCCTCAGGGGGGCACTATGGCTACACCTTC; CDR3aa: CASSSSGGHYGYTF
j_gene: TRBJ1-5; d_gene: -; abundance: -; v_gene: TRBV27; CDR3nt: TGTGCCAGCAGCTTTGACAACAATCAGCCCCAGCATTTT; CDR3aa: CASSFDNNQPQHF
j_gene: TRBJ2-7; d_gene: -; abundance: -; v_gene: TRBV28; CDR3nt: TGTGCCAGCAGTCTACGTGGAGGGAACGAGCAGTACTTC; CDR3aa: CASSLRGGNEQYF
j_gene: TRBJ2-7; d_gene: TRBD1; abundance: -; v_gene: TRBV29-1; CDR3nt: TGCAGCGTGGAAGGGCCGGGGACAGGGGGTAACGAGCAGTACTTC; CDR3aa: CSVEGPGTGGNEQYF
j_gene: TRBJ2-5; d_gene: -; abundance: -; v_gene: TRBV19; CDR3nt: TGTGCCAGTAGCGACCAAGAGACCCAGTACTTC; CDR3aa: CASSDQETQYF
j_gene: TRBJ2-2; d_gene: TRBD2; abundance: -; v_gene: TRBV29-1; CDR3nt: TGCAGCGTCGCGACTAGCGGGAGTCCCGGGGAGCTGTTTTTT; CDR3aa: CSVATSGSPGELFF
j_gene: TRBJ2-7; d_gene: TRBD2; abundance: -; v_gene: TRBV27; CDR3nt: TGTGCCAGCTCCGGGAGGGGGGCGGGACGTTCATACGAGCAGTACTTC; CDR3aa: CASSGRGAGRSYEQYF
j_gene: TRBJ2-7; d_gene: TRBD1; abundance: -; v_gene: TRBV5-1; CDR3nt: TGCGCCAGCAGCCGGACGACAGGGAAATTCTACGAGCAGTACTTC; CDR3aa: CASSRTTGKFYEQYF
j_gene: TRBJ2-1; d_gene: -; abundance: -; v_gene: TRBV5-1; CDR3nt: TGCGCCGGCAGCTTGGACAGTAGCTCCTACAATGAGCAGTTCTTC; CDR3aa: CAGSLDSSSYNEQFF
j_gene: TRBJ2-7; d_gene: -; abundance: -; v_gene: TRBV7-9; CDR3nt: TGTGCCAGCAGTTTACAGGGTGCCCACGAGCAGTACTTC; CDR3aa: CASSLQGAHEQYF
j_gene: TRBJ1-4; d_gene: TRBD1; abundance: -; v_gene: TRBV28; CDR3nt: TGTGCCAGCAGTTCCCGGGACAGGGATGTTATTGGAAAACTGTTTTTT; CDR3aa: CASSSRDRDVIGKLFF
j_gene: TRBJ2-5; d_gene: TRBD2; abundance: -; v_gene: TRBV15; CDR3nt: TGTGCCACCAGCACCTTGGGATCGGGGGGATCTCAAGAGACCCAGTACTTC; CDR3aa: CATSTLGSGGSQETQYF
j_gene: TRBJ2-7; d_gene: TRBD1; abundance: -; v_gene: TRBV28; CDR3nt: TGTGCCAGCAGTAGCAGGGGGCTGTCCTACGAGCAGTACTTC; CDR3aa: CASSSRGLSYEQYF